The source of this TCR beta chain is a study of cytomegalovirus exposure and HLA in healthy donors. Study information: A previous analysis identified fewer than 130 million unique TCR beta sequences derived from 180 million or so T cells.

PCR was performed using 60 Vbeta and 13 Jbeta primers. The data were produced by immunoSEQ multiplex PCR, yet TCRdb's version contains in-frame clones alone and is incomplete. The table has approximately 140,000 clones, about 75% seen once. To note about this clone: The antigen remains undetermined.

V was clipped by 4 bases and J by 4 bases, with 17 bases between them. CDR3 length: 15 amino acids. Germline lookup yields CDR1 SGHDT and CDR2 YYEEEE. Broader study findings: TCR beta sequences reportedly predicted the HLA-A and HLA-B alleles of most subjects accurately. A prior analysis recorded that most TCR beta V segments were productive about 87% or about 30% of the time. One variant, a missense change in DCLRE1C, was linked in a later analysis to TCR beta V- and J-gene trimming.

The material sequenced was PBMCs. The chain links TRBV5-6 to TRBJ1-1; perhaps TRBD1 as D (5 bases). The sequence came from a middle-aged man in good health and CMV-seronegative. In nucleotides, the CDR3 is TGTGCCAGCAGCCCGGGCGGCTGGGGGGGCACTGAAGCTTTCTTT. It encodes CASSPGGWGGTEAFF.